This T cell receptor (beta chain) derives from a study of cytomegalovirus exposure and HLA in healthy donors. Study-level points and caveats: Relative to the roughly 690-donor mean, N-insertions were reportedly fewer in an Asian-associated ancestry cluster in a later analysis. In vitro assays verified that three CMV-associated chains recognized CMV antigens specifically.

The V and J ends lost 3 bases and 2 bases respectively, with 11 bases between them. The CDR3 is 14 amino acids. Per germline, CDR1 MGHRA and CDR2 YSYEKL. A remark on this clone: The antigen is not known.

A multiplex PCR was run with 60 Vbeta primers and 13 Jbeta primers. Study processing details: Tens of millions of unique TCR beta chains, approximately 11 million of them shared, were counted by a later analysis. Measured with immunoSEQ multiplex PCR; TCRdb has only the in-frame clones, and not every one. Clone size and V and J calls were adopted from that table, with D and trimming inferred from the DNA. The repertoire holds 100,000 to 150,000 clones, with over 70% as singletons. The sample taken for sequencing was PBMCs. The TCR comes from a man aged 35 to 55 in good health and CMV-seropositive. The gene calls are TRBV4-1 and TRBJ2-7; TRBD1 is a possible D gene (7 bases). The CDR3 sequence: CASSQGGQPYEQYF. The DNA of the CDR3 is TGCGCCAGCAGCCAGGGGGGACAGCCCTACGAGCAGTACTTC.